This TCR beta chain is from a study of blood T cell repertoires in COVID-19. About the study: COVID-19 samples collected from the United States, Italy and Spain covered acute and convalescent phases. The cDNA or gDNA used as material had been derived from T cells, B-cell-depleted T cells, or PBMCs.

Per the authors' pipeline: By means of reference gene primer amplification, nucleated cell counts were estimated. TCRdb's copy holds only in-frame clones and misses some; the assay was immunoSEQ multiplex PCR. Clone size and V and J calls were adopted from that table, with D and trimming inferred from the DNA. The sample lists about 340,000 clones, around four fifths occurring once. Only a few counts were recorded for this clone. Unmatched junction bases numbered 11, after V lost 6 bases and J lost 6 bases. Germline CDR1 reads LNHDA; CDR2 reads SQIVND (reference sequence). This CDR3 has 14 residues. V is TRBV19 and J is TRBJ2-7; 7 bases agree with TRBD1. The origin of this receptor is a man aged 25 to 40 with active or convalescent COVID-19. The sample was peripheral blood. Here the CDR3 reads CASRHDRESTEQYF. CDR3 in DNA: TGTGCCAGTAGACATGACAGGGAGAGCACCGAGCAGTACTTC.